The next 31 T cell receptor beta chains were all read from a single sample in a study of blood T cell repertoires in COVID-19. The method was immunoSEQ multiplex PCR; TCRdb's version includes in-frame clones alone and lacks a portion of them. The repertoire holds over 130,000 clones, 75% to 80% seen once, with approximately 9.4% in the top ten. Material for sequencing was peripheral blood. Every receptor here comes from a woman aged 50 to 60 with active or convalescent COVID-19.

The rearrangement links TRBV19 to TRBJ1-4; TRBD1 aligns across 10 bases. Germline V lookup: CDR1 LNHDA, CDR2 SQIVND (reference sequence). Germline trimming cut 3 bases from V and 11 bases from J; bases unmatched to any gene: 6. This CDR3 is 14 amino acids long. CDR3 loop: CASSILGTGAKLFF. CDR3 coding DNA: TGTGCCAGTAGTATTCTAGGGACAGGGGCGAAACTGTTTTTT.

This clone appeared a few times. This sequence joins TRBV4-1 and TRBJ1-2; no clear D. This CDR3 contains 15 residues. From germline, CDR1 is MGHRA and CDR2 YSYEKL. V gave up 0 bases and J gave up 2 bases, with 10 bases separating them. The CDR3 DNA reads TGCGCCAGCAGCCAAGATCCGGGAGACAACTATGGCTACACCTTC. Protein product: CASSQDPGDNYGYTF.

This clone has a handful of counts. CDR3 loop: CASSQTGGSYGYTF. In DNA form, the CDR3 reads TGTGCCAGCAGCCAAACAGGGGGCAGTTATGGCTACACCTTC. The V gene is TRBV7-2, the J gene TRBJ1-2; 9 bases match TRBD1. The CDR3 spans 14 residues. The V gene end was trimmed by 5 bases and the J gene end by 5 bases; junction bases not matched to a gene: 6. Germline lookup yields CDR1 SGHTA and CDR2 FQGNSA.

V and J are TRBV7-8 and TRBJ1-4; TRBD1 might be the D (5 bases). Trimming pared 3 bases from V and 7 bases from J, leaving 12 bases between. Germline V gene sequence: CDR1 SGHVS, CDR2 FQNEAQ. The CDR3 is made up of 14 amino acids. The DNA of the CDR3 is TGTGCCAGCAGCTTGGGGGGGTACGGTGAAAAACTGTTTTTT. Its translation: CASSLGGYGEKLFF.

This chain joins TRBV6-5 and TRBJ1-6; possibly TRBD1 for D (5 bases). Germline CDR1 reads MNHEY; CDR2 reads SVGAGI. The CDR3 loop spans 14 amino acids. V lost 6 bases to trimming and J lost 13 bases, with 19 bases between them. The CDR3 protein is CASSSRDSFFPLHF. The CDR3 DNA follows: TGTGCCAGCAGCTCCCGGGACTCCTTTTTTCCCCTCCACTTT.

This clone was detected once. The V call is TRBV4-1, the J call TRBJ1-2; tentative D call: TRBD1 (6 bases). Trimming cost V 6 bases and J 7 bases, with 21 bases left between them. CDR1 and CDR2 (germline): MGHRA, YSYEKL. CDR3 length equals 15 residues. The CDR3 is CASRMSDRRGGGYTF. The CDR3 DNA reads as TGCGCCAGCAGAATGTCGGACCGGAGAGGGGGTGGCTACACCTTC.

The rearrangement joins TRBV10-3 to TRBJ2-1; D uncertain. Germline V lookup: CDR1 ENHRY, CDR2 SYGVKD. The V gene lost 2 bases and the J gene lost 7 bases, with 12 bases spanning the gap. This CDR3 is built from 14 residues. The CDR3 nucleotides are TGTGCCATCAGTGAGCGGGTCGAAACAAATGAGCAGTTCTTC. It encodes CAISERVETNEQFF.

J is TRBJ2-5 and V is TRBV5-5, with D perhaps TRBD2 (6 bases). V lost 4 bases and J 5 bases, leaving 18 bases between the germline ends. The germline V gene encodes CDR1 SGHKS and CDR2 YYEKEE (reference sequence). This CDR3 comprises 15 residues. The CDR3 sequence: CASSPGRSDVETQYF. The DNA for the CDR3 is TGTGCCAGCAGCCCCGGGAGATCGGACGTGGAGACCCAGTACTTC.

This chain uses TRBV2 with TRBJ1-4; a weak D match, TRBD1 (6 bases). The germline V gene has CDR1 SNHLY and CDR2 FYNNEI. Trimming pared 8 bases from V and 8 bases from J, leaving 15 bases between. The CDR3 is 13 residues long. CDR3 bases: TGTGCCAGCTACCGGGACACCCTGGAAAAACTGTTTTTT. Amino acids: CASYRDTLEKLFF.

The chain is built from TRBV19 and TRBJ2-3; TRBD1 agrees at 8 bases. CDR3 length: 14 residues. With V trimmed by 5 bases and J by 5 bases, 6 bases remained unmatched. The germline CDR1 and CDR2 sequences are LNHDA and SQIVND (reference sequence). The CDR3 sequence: CASSDRGSRDTQYF. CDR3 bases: TGTGCCAGTAGTGACAGGGGCTCAAGAGATACGCAGTATTTT.

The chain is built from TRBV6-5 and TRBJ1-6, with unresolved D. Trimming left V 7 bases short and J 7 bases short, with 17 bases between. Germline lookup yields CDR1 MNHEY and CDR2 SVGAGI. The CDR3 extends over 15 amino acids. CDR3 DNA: TGTGCCAGCATGAGAACCGGGTCGGGAAATTCACCCCTCCACTTT. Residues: CASMRTGSGNSPLHF.

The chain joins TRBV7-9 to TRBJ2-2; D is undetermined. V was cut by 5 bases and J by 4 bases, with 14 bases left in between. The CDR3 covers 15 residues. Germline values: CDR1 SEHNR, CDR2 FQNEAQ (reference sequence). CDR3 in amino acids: CASSPPTHFTGELFF. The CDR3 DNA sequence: TGTGCCAGCAGCCCCCCGACACACTTCACCGGGGAGCTGTTTTTT.

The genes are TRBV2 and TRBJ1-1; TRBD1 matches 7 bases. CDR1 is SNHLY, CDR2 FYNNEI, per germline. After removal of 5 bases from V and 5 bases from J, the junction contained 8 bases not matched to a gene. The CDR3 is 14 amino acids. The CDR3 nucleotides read TGTGCCAGCAGTCGGACAGGTCTCCTGACTGAAGCTTTCTTT. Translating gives CASSRTGLLTEAFF.

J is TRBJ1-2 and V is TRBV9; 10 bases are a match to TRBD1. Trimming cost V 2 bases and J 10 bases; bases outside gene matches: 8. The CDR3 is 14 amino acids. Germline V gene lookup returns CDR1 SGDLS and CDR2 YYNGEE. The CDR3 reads CASSVTGTGDDYTF. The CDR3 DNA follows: TGTGCCAGCAGCGTGACCGGGACAGGGGATGACTACACCTTC.

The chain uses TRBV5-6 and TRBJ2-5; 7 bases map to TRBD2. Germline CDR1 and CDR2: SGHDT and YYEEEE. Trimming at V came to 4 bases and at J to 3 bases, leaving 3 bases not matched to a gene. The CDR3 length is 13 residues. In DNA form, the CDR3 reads TGTGCCAGCAGCCGTCTAGCGGAAGAGACCCAGTACTTC. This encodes CASSRLAEETQYF.

The CDR3 DNA sequence: TGTGCCAGCAGCCAAGAATTACGGGTTGGTGAAAAACTGTTTTTT. It encodes CASSQELRVGEKLFF. The chain carries TRBV14 and TRBJ1-4; D not resolved. The CDR3 consists of 15 residues. The germline V gene has CDR1 SGHDN and CDR2 FVKESK. Between the trimmed V and J ends, which lost 0 bases and 7 bases, there was a span of 12 bases.

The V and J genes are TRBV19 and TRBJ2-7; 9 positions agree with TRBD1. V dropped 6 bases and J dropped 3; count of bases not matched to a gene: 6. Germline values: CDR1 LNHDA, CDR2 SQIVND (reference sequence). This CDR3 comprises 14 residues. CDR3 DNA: TGTGCCAGTAGATCACAGGGGGCGGTCTACGAGCAGTACTTC. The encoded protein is CASRSQGAVYEQYF. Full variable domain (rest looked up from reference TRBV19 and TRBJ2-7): DGGITQSPKYLFRKEGQNVTLSCEQNLNHDAMYWYRQDPGQGLRLIYYSQIVNDFQKGDIAEGYSVSREKKESFPLTVTSAQKNPTAFYLCASRSQGAVYEQYFGPGTRLTVT.

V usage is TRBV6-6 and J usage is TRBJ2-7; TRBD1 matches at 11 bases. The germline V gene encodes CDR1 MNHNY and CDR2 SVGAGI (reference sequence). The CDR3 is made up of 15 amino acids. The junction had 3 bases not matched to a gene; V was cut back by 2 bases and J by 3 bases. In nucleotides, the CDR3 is TGTGCCAGCAGTTACGGGACAGGGGGAGGCTACGAGCAGTACTTC. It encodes CASSYGTGGGYEQYF.

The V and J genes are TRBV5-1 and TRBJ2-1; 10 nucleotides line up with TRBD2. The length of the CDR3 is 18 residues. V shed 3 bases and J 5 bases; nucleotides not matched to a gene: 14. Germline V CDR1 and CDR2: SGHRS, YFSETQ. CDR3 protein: CASSYPTGTSESNNEQFF. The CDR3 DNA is TGCGCCAGCAGCTACCCAACCGGGACTAGCGAGTCAAACAATGAGCAGTTCTTC. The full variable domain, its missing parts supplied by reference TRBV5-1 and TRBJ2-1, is KAGVTQTPRYLIKTRGQQVTLSCSPISGHRSVSWYQQTPGQGLQFLFEYFSETQRNKGNFPGRFSGRQFSNSRSEMNVSTLELGDSALYLCASSYPTGTSESNNEQFFGPGTRLTVL.

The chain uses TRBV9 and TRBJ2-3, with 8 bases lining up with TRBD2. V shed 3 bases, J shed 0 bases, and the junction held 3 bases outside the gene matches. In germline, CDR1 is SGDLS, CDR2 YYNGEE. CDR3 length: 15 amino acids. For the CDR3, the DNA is TGTGCCAGCAGCGCCGGGGGGGATAGCACAGATACGCAGTATTTT. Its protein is CASSAGGDSTDTQYF.

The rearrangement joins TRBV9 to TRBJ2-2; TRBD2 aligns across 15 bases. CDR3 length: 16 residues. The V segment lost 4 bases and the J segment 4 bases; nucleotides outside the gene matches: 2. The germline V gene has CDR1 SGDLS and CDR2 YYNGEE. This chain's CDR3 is CASSSGLAGGTGELFF. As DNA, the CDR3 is TGTGCCAGCAGCTCGGGACTAGCGGGGGGCACCGGGGAGCTGTTTTTT.

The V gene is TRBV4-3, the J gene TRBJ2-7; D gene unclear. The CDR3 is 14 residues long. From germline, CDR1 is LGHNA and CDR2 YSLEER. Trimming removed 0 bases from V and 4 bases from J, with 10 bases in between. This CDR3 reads CASSQEFGRYEQYF. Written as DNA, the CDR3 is TGCGCCAGCAGCCAAGAATTCGGTCGATACGAGCAGTACTTC.

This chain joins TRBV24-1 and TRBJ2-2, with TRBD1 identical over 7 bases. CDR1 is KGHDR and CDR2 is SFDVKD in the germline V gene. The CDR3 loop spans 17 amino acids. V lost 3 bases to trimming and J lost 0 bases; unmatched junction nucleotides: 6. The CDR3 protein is CATSDTRQGSNTGELFF. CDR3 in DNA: TGTGCCACCAGTGATACCCGACAGGGATCGAACACCGGGGAGCTGTTTTTT.

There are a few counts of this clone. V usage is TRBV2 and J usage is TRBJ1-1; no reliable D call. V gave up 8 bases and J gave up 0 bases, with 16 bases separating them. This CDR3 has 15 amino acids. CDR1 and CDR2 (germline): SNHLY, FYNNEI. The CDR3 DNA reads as TGTGCCAGCGGGAAGGGTGGAGGTCTGAACACTGAAGCTTTCTTT. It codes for CASGKGGGLNTEAFF.

Written as DNA, the CDR3 is TGTGCCAGCAGCCTCAGCGCAGATACGCAGTATTTT. This encodes CASSLSADTQYF. The chain joins TRBV9 to TRBJ2-3; D gene ambiguous. This CDR3 comprises 12 residues. Germline-derived CDR1 and CDR2 are SGDLS and YYNGEE. V lost 4 bases, J lost 4 bases, and 7 bases lay in between. The entire variable domain, with the rest obtained from reference TRBV9 and TRBJ2-3, is as follows: DSGVTQTPKHLITATGQRVTLRCSPRSGDLSVYWYQQSLDQGLQFLIQYYNGEERAKGNILERFSAQQFPDLHSELNLSSLELGDSALYFCASSLSADTQYFGPGTRLTVL.

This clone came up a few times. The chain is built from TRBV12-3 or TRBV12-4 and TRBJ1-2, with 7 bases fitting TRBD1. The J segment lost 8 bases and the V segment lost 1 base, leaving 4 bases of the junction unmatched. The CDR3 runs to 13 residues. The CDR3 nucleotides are TGTGCCAGCAGTTTAGGACAGGGTGGAGGCTACACCTTC. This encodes CASSLGQGGGYTF.

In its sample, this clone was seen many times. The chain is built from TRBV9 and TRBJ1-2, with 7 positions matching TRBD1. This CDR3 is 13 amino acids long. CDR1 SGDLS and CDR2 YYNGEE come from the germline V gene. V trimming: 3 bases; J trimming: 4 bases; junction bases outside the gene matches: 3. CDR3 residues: CASSDGTAYGYTF. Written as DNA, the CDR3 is TGTGCCAGCAGCGACGGGACAGCCTATGGCTACACCTTC.

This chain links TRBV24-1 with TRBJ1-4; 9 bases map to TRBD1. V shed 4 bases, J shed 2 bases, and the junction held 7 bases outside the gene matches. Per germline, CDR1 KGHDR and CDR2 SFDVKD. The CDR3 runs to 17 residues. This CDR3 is CATSDPGQGPTNEKLFF. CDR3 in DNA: TGTGCCACCAGTGACCCTGGACAGGGGCCGACTAATGAAAAACTGTTTTTT.

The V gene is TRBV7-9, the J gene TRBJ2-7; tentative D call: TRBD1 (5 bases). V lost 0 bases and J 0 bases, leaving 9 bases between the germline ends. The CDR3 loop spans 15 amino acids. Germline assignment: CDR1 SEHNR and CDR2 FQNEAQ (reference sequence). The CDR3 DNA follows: TGTGCCAGCAGCTTAGCAGGGGAACTCTCCTACGAGCAGTACTTC. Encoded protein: CASSLAGELSYEQYF.

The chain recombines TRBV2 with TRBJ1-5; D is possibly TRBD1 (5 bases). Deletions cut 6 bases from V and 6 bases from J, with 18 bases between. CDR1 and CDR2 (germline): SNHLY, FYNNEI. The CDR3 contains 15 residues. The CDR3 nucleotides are TGTGCCAGCAGGGATCAAAGCTCAGGGCGTCAGCCCCAGCATTTT. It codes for CASRDQSSGRQPQHF.

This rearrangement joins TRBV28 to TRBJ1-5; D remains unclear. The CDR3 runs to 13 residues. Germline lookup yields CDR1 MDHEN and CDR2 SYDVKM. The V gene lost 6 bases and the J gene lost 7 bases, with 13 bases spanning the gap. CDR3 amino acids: CASSNRGGQPQHF. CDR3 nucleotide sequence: TGTGCCAGCAGCAACCGGGGAGGACAGCCCCAGCATTTT.